This T cell receptor beta chain came from a study of T cell responses to AZD1222 COVID-19 vaccine. General observations from the study: The number of AZD1222 recipients seropositive at baseline was only five to seven. Clonal diversity was possibly underestimated; the donors were predominantly white British and more often female. Vaccine-associated CD4 TCRs ranged over spike, dominating at 160-218 and 743-854. Every sample of the repertoires postdated the peak T cell response.

Note on this clone: Its antigen is not known.

Produced via immunoSEQ multiplex PCR; TCRdb's table is partial and in-frame only. The sample consists of 100,000 to 150,000 clones, approximately 90% of them appearing once. The ends were cut back, 2 bases at V and 2 bases at J, with 9 bases in the middle. Per germline, CDR1 LGHDT and CDR2 YNNKEL (reference sequence). This CDR3 contains 14 residues. This TCR was recovered from an adult in good health. The chain uses TRBV3-1 (or the pseudogene TRBV3-2) and TRBJ1-2, with D unclear. This specimen was peripheral blood, taken on day 0 of AZD1222 vaccination. The CDR3 coding sequence is TGTGCCAGCAGCCAAACCACACCCAACTATGGCTACACCTTC. Its protein is CASSQTTPNYGYTF.